The sequence of this TCR beta chain was determined in a study of T cells in Graves' hyperthyroidism and ophthalmopathy (dated by TCRdb to the late 2010s). With respect to the entire study: Peripheral blood was sampled at the time of initial diagnosis, prior to any treatment. Whether ophthalmopathy could be predicted prospectively was tested in an independent validation cohort made up of 18 hyperthyroidism patients plus 17 patients who later progressed to ophthalmopathy. According to the paper, TCR Vbeta CDR3 sequencing was carried out on 135 peripheral blood samples, which came from some 41 ophthalmopathy, fewer than 80 hyperthyroidism and approximately 17 progressor patients. In more than five Graves' hyperthyroidism patients, the study also compared T-cell repertoires from thyroid tissue with T-cell repertoires from blood. The 100 discovery patients were randomly split 7:3 into training and test sets. After blood sampling, hyperthyroidism patients were treated with methimazole at a starting dose of 30 mg daily, and ophthalmopathy patients were treated with high-dose intravenous methylprednisolone. To identify TCR V-J signatures that set the groups apart, the researchers used a discovery cohort of 100 patients, made up of 40 to 45 with Graves' ophthalmopathy and around 58 with stable Graves' hyperthyroidism. What the work shows at the level of the full study, not this receptor alone: Blood samples also contained most of the expanded thyroid clonotypes (frequency above 0.001), which suggests that blood repertoires may reflect thyroid immune responses. A 13 V-J signature model separated ophthalmopathy from stable hyperthyroidism, with 87.88% sensitivity and 81.08% specificity in cross-validation and 80%/75% in testing. No statistical method was used to set the sample size in advance, and investigators knew the group allocation. During validation, the model predicted progression to ophthalmopathy a median of roughly 7.1 months ahead of onset, with roughly 65% sensitivity and almost 75% specificity.

From cysteine to phenylalanine, the CDR3 is 15 amino acids long. The only DNA kept is the CDR3, 45 bases in frame from the first base. Trimming takes 0 bases from V and 6 bases from J, and the germline ends sit 15 bases apart. CDR1 DFQATT and CDR2 SNEGSKA were looked up in the germline V gene (reference sequence). TCR beta CDR3 regions were amplified from RNA transcripts. The first round of RT-PCR for the TCR CDR3 was performed with the HTBI primer set and the Qiagen OneStep RT-PCR kit. Libraries were constructed in a second round of multiplex PCR, after which size selection and purification were performed. The libraries were sequenced on an Illumina HiSeq2000 using paired-end 100 bp reads. Under the source paper's analysis protocol: SOAPnuke was used to process the raw data, removing reads that contained adapters or uncalled bases, had a mean Phred below 15, or lacked an exact match to the constant primer or identifier. COPE v1.2.5 was used to merge the high-quality paired reads, and each unique nucleotide sequence was defined as a clonotype. MiTCR v1.1 was used to align the clonotypes against IMGT TRBV, TRBD and TRBJ reference segments. Analysis was restricted to V-J combinations with a frequency above 0.0001, which covered roughly 99% of repertoires. The TCS score was defined as F50 (clonal expansion) divided by E x V (chaos), with BLOSUM62-based TCRdist calculated between CDR3 peptides within each V-J. Welch's t-statistics and random forest reduced several hundred V-J features to 10 to 15, which were used in a naive Bayes classifier (R e1071). TCRdb took the public reads, trimmed them with fastp at Q25, ran MiXCR for clone calling and kept in-frame beta chains. Every distinct CDR3 protein forms one entry, paired with its most common genes and DNA. The V and J calls, along with clone size, are taken from TCRdb and not from the paper's own processing. Counted in this sample were some 340,000 distinct CDR3 sequences; roughly 13% of them appeared once. About 37% of the sample goes to the ten largest clones.

Ophthalmopathy patients had moderately to severely active disease, with a Clinical Activity Score of 3 or more, a NOSPECS grade of 4 or more, and a disease duration of less than 3 months. The study excluded patients with uncontrolled infections, other autoimmune diseases, pregnancy or lactation. Clinical symptoms, serum thyroxine and TRAb, thyroid ultrasound, and orbital computed tomography formed the basis for the diagnoses. PBMCs were separated from 10 ml of fresh peripheral blood using Ficoll-Paque density gradient centrifugation. Trizol reagent was used to extract total RNA, and RNA quality was then checked on an Agilent 2100 Bioanalyzer. Points on this clonotype: Its specific antigen is unknown. One base away there is no much larger clone; base qualities are not given.

The chain joins TRBV20-1 to TRBJ2-1, with an unclear D gene assignment. The receptor was derived from a woman between 40 and 55 years old with Graves' ophthalmopathy. Material for sequencing was blood. CDR3 reads: CSARDYKSSGNEQFF. The DNA sequence is as follows: TGCAGTGCTAGAGATTACAAGTCTTCTGGCAATGAGCAGTTCTTC.